Described below is a single TCR beta chain sequence and its context. What it binds is unknown. Each CDR3 protein gets one entry after TCRdb re-called the 5' RACE reads with MiXCR. The table lists under 900,000 distinct CDR3 sequences, 15% to 20% of them singletons, with approximately 14% in the top ten. This entry belongs to a study of identical twins. Whole-study findings and limits: Memory repertoires lacked the insertion deficit that abundant cord blood beta clonotypes showed.

In addition, the sample was reused for a study of T cells expressing NK-cell markers. That paper notes: Sequenced donors, eight in total, included seven who were HCMV-seropositive and one who was seronegative. T cells sorted in several experiments were restricted to alpha-beta TCR T cells by an anti-gamma-delta TCR antibody. Each of 6 or 7 donors carried dominant NKG2C+ clonotypes accounting for roughly 1.0-8% of CD8+ T cells.

Sequences were obtained from PBMCs. The sequence came from a young woman in good health.

The CDR3 bases are TGCGCCAGCAGCTTGGTGGGACAGGGAGAAGAGACCCAGTACTTC. Its protein product is CASSLVGQGEETQYF. The V call is TRBV5-1, the J call TRBJ2-5; 9 bases line up with TRBD1. CDR1 SGHRS and CDR2 YFSETQ come from the germline V gene. The trim removed 0 bases at V and 3 bases at J, leaving 3 bases unmatched. This CDR3 comprises 15 residues.